The 5 T cell receptor beta chains in this list originate from one sample, sequenced in a study of beta chain features in type 1 diabetes. What was sequenced were expressed TCRB transcripts, since all of the isolated RNA had been reverse transcribed. The assay was immunoSEQ multiplex PCR, and TCRdb's table has in-frame clones only and misses some. Of 970,000 or so clones in the sample, roughly 15% were seen once. Sequencing was performed on naive CD4+ T cells from blood. The receptors stem from a woman between 18 and 29 years old in good health.

Details on this clone: This CDR3 is also generated by other DNA sequences in the sample. The J gene is TRBJ2-3, the V gene TRBV20-1; no clear D. CDR1 DFQATT and CDR2 SNEGSKA come from the germline V gene (reference sequence). V lost 5 bases and J lost 3, with 6 bases in between. The CDR3 spans 11 residues. Here the CDR3 reads CSAGFTDTQYF. The CDR3 DNA is TGCAGTGCTGGATTTACAGATACGCAGTATTTT.

The chain combines TRBV4-3 with TRBJ1-5, with 7 positions matching TRBD1. V was clipped by 0 bases and J by 9 bases; unmatched bases: 5. CDR1 is LGHNA, CDR2 YSLEER, per germline. This CDR3 comprises 14 residues. The CDR3 DNA sequence: TGCGCCAGCAGCCAAGACCCCACAGGGGCGCCCCAGCATTTT. Its protein is CASSQDPTGAPQHF.

The chain couples TRBV29-1 to TRBJ2-5; D is perhaps TRBD1 (5 bases). The V gene's germline CDR1 is SQVTM and CDR2 ANQGSEA. This CDR3 has 12 amino acids. V was clipped by 7 bases and J by 7 bases, with 16 bases between them. Here the CDR3 DNA reads TGCAGCGAATCCAGGGTATATGCGACCCAGTACTTC. Amino acids: CSESRVYATQYF.

This clone showed up just a few times. The CDR3 loop reads CSAWDSHYEQYF. The CDR3 coding sequence is TGCAGCGCCTGGGACAGCCACTACGAGCAGTACTTC. This sequence joins TRBV29-1 and TRBJ2-7; 7 positions match TRBD1. Germline V CDR1 and CDR2: SQVTM, ANQGSEA. The V gene end was trimmed by 7 bases and the J gene end by 3 bases; junction bases not matched to a gene: 6. The CDR3 sequence is 12 residues long.

The rearrangement links TRBV19 to TRBJ1-2; D unclear. V was cut by 5 bases and J by 7 bases, with 17 bases left in between. This CDR3 contains 14 residues. CDR1 LNHDA and CDR2 SQIVND come from the germline V gene (reference sequence). The DNA of the CDR3 is TGTGCCAGTAGTGCCCAACCGACTATCGCTGGCTACACCTTC. This codes for CASSAQPTIAGYTF.